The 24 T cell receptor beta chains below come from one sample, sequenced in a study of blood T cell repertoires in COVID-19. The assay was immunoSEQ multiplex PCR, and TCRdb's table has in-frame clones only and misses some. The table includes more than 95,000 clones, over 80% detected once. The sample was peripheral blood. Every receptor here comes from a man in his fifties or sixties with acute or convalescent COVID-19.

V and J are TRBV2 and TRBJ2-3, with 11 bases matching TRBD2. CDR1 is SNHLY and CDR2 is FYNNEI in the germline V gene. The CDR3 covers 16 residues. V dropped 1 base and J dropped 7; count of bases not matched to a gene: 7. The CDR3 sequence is CASSEGSSGRSHTQYF. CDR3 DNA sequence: TGTGCCAGCAGTGAAGGGTCTAGCGGGAGGTCACATACGCAGTATTTT.

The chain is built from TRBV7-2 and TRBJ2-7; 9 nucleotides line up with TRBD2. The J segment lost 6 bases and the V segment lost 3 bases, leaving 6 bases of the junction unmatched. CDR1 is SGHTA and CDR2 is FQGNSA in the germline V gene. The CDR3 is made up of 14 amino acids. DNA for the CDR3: TGTGCCAGCAGCTTGGCGGGAGGGCCAGGCGAGCAGTACTTC. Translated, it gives CASSLAGGPGEQYF.

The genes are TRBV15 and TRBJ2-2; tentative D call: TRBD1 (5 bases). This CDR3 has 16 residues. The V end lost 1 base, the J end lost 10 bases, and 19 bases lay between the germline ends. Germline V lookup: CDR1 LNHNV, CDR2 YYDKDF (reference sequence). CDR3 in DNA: TGTGCCACCAGCAGAGCTCGGCAGGGCCCACGGTCGGAGCTGTTTTTT. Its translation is CATSRARQGPRSELFF.

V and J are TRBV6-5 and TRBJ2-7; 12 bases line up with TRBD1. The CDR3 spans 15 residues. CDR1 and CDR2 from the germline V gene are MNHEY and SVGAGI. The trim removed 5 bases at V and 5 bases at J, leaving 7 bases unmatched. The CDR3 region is CASSLLGQGAHEQYF. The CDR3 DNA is TGTGCCAGCAGTCTCCTGGGACAGGGGGCCCACGAGCAGTACTTC.

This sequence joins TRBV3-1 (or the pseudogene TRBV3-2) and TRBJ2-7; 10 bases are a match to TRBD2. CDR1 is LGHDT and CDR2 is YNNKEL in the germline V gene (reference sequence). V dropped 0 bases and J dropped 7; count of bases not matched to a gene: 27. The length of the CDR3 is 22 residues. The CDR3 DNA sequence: TGTGCCAGCAGCCAAGATCGGATTAATGGGAAGGGAACAGCGGGAGGGCGGCGGGAGCAGTACTTC. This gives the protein CASSQDRINGKGTAGGRREQYF.

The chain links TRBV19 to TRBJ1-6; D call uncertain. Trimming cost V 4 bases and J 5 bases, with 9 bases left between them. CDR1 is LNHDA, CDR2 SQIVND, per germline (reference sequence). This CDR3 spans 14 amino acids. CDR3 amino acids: CASSNQADNSPLHF. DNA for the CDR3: TGTGCCAGTAGTAACCAGGCCGATAATTCACCCCTCCACTTT.

The CDR3 sequence: CASSGGTSGPPDTQYF. For the CDR3, the DNA is TGTGCCAGCAGCGGAGGGACTAGCGGTCCCCCAGATACGCAGTATTTT. This chain uses TRBV21-1 with TRBJ2-3; the table's D gene call, TRBD2, was not cross checked with the DNA. TRBV21-1 is a recognized pseudogene. The CDR3 is 16 amino acids.

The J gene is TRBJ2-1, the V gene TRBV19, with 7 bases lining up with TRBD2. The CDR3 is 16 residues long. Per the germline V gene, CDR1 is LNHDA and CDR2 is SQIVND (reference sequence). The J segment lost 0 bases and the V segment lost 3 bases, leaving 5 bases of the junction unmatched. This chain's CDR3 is CASSIGRGHSYNEQFF. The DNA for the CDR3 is TGTGCCAGTAGTATTGGGAGGGGTCACTCCTACAATGAGCAGTTCTTC. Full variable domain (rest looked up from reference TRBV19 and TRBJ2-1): DGGITQSPKYLFRKEGQNVTLSCEQNLNHDAMYWYRQDPGQGLRLIYYSQIVNDFQKGDIAEGYSVSREKKESFPLTVTSAQKNPTAFYLCASSIGRGHSYNEQFFGPGTRLTVL.

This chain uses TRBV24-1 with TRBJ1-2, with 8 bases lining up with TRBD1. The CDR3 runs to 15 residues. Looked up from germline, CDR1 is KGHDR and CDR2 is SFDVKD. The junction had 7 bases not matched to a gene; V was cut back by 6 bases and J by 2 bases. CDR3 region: CATSTGQGRNYGYTF. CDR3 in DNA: TGTGCCACCAGTACAGGACAGGGCCGAAACTATGGCTACACCTTC.

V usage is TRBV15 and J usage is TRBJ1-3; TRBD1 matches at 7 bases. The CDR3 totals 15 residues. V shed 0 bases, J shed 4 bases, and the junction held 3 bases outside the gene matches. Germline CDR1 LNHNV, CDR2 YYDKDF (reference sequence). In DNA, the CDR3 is TGTGCCACCAGCAGAGATCAGGGGGACGGAAACACCATATATTTT. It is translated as CATSRDQGDGNTIYF.

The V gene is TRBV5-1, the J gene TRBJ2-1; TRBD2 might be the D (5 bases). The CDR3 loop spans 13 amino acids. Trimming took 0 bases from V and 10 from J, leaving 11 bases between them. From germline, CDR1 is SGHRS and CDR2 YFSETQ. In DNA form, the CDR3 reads TGCGCCAGCAGCTTGGGTCCCTTAGCGGAGCAGTTCTTC. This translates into CASSLGPLAEQFF.

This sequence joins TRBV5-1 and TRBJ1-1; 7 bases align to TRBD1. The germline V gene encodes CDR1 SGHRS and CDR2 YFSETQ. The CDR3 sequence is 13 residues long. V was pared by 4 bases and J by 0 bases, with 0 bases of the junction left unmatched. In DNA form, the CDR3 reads TGCGCCAGCAGCGGACAGGTGAACACTGAAGCTTTCTTT. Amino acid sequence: CASSGQVNTEAFF.

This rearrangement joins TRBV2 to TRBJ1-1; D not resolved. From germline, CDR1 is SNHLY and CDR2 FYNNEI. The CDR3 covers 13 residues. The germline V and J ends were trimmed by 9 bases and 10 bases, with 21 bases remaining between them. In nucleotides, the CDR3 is TGTGCCAGTCGGGTTGGTAGGGAGTTCCCAGCTTTCTTT. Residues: CASRVGREFPAFF.

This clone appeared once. CDR3 sequence: CASTATGPAYGYTF. DNA for the CDR3: TGTGCCAGCACCGCGACAGGGCCCGCATATGGCTACACCTTC. The rearrangement joins TRBV6-6 to TRBJ1-2, with TRBD1 matching 7 bases. This CDR3 is 14 amino acids long. The V gene end was trimmed by 7 bases and the J gene end by 5 bases; junction bases not matched to a gene: 10. CDR1 MNHNY and CDR2 SVGAGI come from the germline V gene (reference sequence).

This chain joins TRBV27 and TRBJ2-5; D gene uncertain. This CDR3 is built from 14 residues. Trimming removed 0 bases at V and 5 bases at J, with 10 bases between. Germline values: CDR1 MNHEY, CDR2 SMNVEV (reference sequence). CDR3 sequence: CASSLSGHWETQYF. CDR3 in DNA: TGTGCCAGCAGTTTATCGGGCCATTGGGAGACCCAGTACTTC.

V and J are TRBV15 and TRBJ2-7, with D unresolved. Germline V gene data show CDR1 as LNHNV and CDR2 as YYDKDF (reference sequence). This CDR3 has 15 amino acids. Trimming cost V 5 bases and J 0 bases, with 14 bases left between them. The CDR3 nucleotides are TGTGCCACCAGCTTGGGCCCGGCGCTCTCCTACGAGCAGTACTTC. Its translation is CATSLGPALSYEQYF.

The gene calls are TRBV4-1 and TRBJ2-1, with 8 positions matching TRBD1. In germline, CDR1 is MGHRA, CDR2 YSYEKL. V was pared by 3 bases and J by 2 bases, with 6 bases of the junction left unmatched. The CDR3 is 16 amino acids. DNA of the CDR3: TGCGCCAGCAGCCACCCGGACAGGGAGGCCTACAATGAGCAGTTCTTC. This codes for CASSHPDREAYNEQFF.

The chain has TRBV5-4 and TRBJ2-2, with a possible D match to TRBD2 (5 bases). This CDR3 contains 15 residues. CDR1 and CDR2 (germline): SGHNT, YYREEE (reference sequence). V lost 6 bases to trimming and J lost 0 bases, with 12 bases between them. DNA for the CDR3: TGTGCCAGCACACCCGGGGTCGCGAACACCGGGGAGCTGTTTTTT. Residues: CASTPGVANTGELFF.

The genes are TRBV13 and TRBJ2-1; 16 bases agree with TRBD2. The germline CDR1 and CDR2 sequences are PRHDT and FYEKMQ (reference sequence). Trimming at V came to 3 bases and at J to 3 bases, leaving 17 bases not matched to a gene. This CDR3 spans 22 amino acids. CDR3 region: CASSFWRGGTSGREPVYNEQFF. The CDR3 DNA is TGTGCCAGCAGCTTTTGGCGAGGCGGGACTAGCGGGAGGGAACCGGTCTACAATGAGCAGTTCTTC.

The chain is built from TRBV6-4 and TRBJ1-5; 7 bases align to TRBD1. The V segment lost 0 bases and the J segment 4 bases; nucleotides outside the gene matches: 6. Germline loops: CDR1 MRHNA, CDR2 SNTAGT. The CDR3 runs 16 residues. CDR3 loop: CASSDSSTGWNQPQHF. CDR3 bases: TGTGCCAGCAGTGACTCTTCGACAGGGTGGAATCAGCCCCAGCATTTT.

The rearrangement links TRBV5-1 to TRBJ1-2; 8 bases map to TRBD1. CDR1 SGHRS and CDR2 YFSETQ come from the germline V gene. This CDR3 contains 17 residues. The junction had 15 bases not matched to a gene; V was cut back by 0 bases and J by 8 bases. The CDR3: CASSLAPTGTGNGGYTF. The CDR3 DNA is TGCGCCAGCAGCTTGGCGCCAACCGGGACAGGAAACGGGGGCTACACCTTC.

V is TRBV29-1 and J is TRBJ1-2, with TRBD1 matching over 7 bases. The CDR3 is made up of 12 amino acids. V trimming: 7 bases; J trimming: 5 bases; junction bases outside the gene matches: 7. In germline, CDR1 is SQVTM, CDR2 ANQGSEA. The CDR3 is CSGVEGAYGYTF. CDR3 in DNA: TGCAGCGGGGTAGAGGGGGCTTATGGCTACACCTTC.

CDR3 protein: CASSIGTGREKLFF. As DNA, the CDR3 is TGTGCCAGTAGTATAGGAACAGGCCGTGAAAAACTGTTTTTT. V and J are TRBV19 and TRBJ1-4, with a weak D call TRBD1 (5 bases). The CDR3 is 14 residues long. Germline V gene sequence: CDR1 LNHDA, CDR2 SQIVND (reference sequence). V dropped 1 base and J dropped 7 bases, with 10 bases sitting between them.

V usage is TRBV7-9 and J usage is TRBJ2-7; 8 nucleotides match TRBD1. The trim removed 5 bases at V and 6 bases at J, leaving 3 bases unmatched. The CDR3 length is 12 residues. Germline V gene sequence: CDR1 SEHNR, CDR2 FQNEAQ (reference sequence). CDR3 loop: CASSRTGREQYF. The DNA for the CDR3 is TGTGCCAGCAGCAGGACAGGGCGCGAGCAGTACTTC.